The T cell receptor beta chain described here comes from a study of radiotherapy plus CTLA-4 blockade in lung cancer. Trimming took 3 bases from V and 2 from J, leaving 8 bases between them. The CDR3 contains 14 residues. Germline assignment: CDR1 MNHNY and CDR2 SVGAGI (reference sequence). Repertoires were generated with immunoSEQ multiplex PCR, while TCRdb's copy carries only in-frame clones and drops some. In the table there are about 73,000 clones, 87% of which are singletons. The chain carries TRBV6-6 and TRBJ1-5, with D tentatively TRBD1 (6 bases). Sequenced material: peripheral blood, taken from a patient treated with radiotherapy plus ipilimumab. This TCR came from a human donor with non-small cell lung cancer that progressed on radiotherapy plus ipilimumab. Written as DNA, the CDR3 is TGTGCCAGCAGTTATAGGGGGGGCAATCAGCCCCAGCATTTT. This codes for CASSYRGGNQPQHF.